This T cell receptor (beta chain) was found in a study of cytomegalovirus exposure and HLA in healthy donors. Regarding the study as a whole: For cytomegalovirus status, the classifier reportedly gave diagnoses with high specificity and sensitivity. Most TCR sequences proved rare, with some public TCRs found in many donors.

Clones were read by immunoSEQ multiplex PCR, and TCRdb kept only the in-frame ones, dropping some. The sample lists fewer than 350,000 clones; 88% were seen once. The V segment lost 6 bases and the J segment 3 bases; nucleotides outside the gene matches: 6. The germline CDR1 and CDR2 sequences are ENHRY and SYGVKD. The CDR3 loop spans 15 amino acids. For this clone: The antigen is not known.

Specimen: PBMCs. The clonotype originates from a woman aged 18-29 years in good health and CMV-seronegative. The rearrangement links TRBV10-3 to TRBJ2-7; 12 nucleotides align to TRBD2. CDR3 region: CAIRSSSGRGYEQYF. The CDR3 bases are TGTGCCATCAGATCCTCTAGCGGGAGGGGCTACGAGCAGTACTTC.